The entry below gives a single T cell receptor beta chain sequence along with its context. Its specificity is not known. Trimming cost V 4 bases and J 6 bases, with 11 bases left between them. CDR3 length equals 13 residues. Germline CDR1 is SGHTS and CDR2 is YDEGEE. This sample was included in a study of graft-versus-host responses after intestinal transplantation. Findings and limits, study-wide: Early post-transplant falls in HvG clones accompanied the peak levels of circulating GvH clones. The authors found GvH clones in recipient marrow, some appearing first in ileum or blood. Clonal ratios of graft-versus-host to host-versus-graft in allografts were high for patients exhibiting graft-donor T cell macrochimerism.

The repertoire was sequenced with immunoSEQ multiplex PCR; TCRdb's copy has only in-frame clones and lacks some. The sample has tens of thousands of clones; about 95% are singletons. The material sequenced was unstimulated CD8+ T cells sorted from spleen or lymph node cells, taken before transplant. The J gene is TRBJ2-1, the V gene TRBV5-8; no reliable D call. This clonotype originated in a human donor who was the organ donor for an intestinal transplant. CDR3 DNA: TGTGCCAGCAGCCAGGTACTCCTCAATGAGCAGTTCTTC. Protein product: CASSQVLLNEQFF. The full variable domain, its missing parts supplied by reference TRBV5-8 and TRBJ2-1, is EAGVTQSPTHLIKTRGQQATLRCSPISGHTSVYWYQQALGLGLQFLLWYDEGEERNRGNFPPRFSGRQFPNYSSELNVNALELEDSALYLCASSQVLLNEQFFGPGTRLTVL.